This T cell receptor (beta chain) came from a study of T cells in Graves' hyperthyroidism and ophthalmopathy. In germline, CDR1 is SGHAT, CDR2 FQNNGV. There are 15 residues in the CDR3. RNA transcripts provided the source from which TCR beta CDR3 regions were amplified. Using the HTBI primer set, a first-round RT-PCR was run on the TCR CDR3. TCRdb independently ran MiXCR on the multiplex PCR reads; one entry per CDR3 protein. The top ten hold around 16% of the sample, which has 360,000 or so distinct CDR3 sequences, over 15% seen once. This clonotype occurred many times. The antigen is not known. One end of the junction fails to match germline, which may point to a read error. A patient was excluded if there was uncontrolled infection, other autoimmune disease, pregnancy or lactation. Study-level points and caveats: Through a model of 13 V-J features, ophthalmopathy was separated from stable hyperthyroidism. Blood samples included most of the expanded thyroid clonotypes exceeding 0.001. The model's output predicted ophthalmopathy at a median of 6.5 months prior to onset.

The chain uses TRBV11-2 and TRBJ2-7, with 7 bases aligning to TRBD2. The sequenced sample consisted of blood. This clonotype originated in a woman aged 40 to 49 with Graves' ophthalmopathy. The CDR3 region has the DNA TGTGCCAGCAGCTTCGGCGGGAGCCCTTCCTACGGGCAGTACTTC. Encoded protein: CASSFGGSPSYGQYF. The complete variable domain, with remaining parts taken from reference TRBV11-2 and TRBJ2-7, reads EAGVAQSPRYKIIEKRQSVAFWCNPISGHATLYWYQQILGQGPKLLIQFQNNGVVDDSQLPKDRFSAERLKGVDSTLKIQPAKLEDSAVYLCASSFGGSPSYGQYFGPGTRLTVT.